These 29 T cell receptor beta chains came from one sample sequenced in a study of cytomegalovirus exposure and HLA in healthy donors. PCR involved 60 Vbeta and 13 Jbeta primers. The data were produced by immunoSEQ multiplex PCR, yet TCRdb's version contains in-frame clones alone and is incomplete. The sample comprises tens of thousands of clones, more than 75% of which are singletons, and 7.8% rests with the top ten. The sequenced sample consisted of PBMCs. These receptors all come from a man aged 18-30 years in good health and CMV-seropositive.

J is TRBJ1-3 and V is TRBV30; D remains ambiguous. Trimming pared 2 bases from V and 0 bases from J, leaving 5 bases between. This CDR3 region has 13 residues. Germline loops: CDR1 GTSNPN, CDR2 SVGIG (reference sequence). For the CDR3, the DNA is TGTGCCTGGAGTTTTAGCTCTGGAAACACCATATATTTT. Its translation: CAWSFSSGNTIYF.

The J gene is TRBJ2-1, the V gene TRBV7-6, with D maybe TRBD2 (5 bases). Trimming shortened V by 5 bases and J by 7 bases, and 6 bases separated the two germline ends. This CDR3 is built from 11 residues. Germline-derived CDR1 and CDR2 are SGHVS and FNYEAQ. The CDR3 nucleotides read TGTGCCAGCAGCGGCGGGAATGAGCAGTTCTTC. Translating it yields CASSGGNEQFF. Combining the CDR3 with reference TRBV7-6 and TRBJ2-1 gives the whole variable domain GAGVSQSPRYKVTKRGQDVALRCDPISGHVSLYWYRQALGQGPEFLTYFNYEAQQDKSGLPNDRFSAERPEGSISTLTIQRTEQRDSAMYRCASSGGNEQFFGPGTRLTVL.

The table lists this clone with a count of one. V usage is TRBV2 and J usage is TRBJ2-5; the match to TRBD2 covers 9 bases. CDR1 and CDR2 from the germline V gene are SNHLY and FYNNEI. This CDR3 has 15 amino acids. V was clipped by 3 bases and J by 2 bases; unmatched bases: 4. CDR3 coding DNA: TGTGCCAGCAGTGAGCGGGGGGGGGAACAAGAGACCCAGTACTTC. This translates into CASSERGGEQETQYF.

The chain uses TRBV28 and TRBJ1-1; D is possibly TRBD1 (5 bases). Trimming removed 6 bases from V and 8 bases from J, with 16 bases in between. Germline values: CDR1 MDHEN, CDR2 SYDVKM. There are 13 residues in the CDR3. The CDR3 reads CASSPQWGAEAFF. The CDR3 DNA reads as TGTGCCAGCAGCCCCCAGTGGGGCGCGGAAGCTTTCTTT.

This chain joins TRBV9 and TRBJ2-7, with a weak D call TRBD1 (6 bases). The V end was cut by 4 bases, the J end by 0 bases, with 14 bases between. Germline V gene lookup returns CDR1 SGDLS and CDR2 YYNGEE. The CDR3 contains 15 residues. DNA of the CDR3: TGTGCCAGCAGCCCAGGGGCCGCGAGCTCCTACGAGCAGTACTTC. It is translated as CASSPGAASSYEQYF.

The rearrangement joins TRBV30 to TRBJ2-5; a possible D gene is TRBD2 (5 bases). The V end lost 0 bases, the J end lost 4 bases, and 9 bases lay between the germline ends. The CDR3 spans 13 residues. Germline lookup yields CDR1 GTSNPN and CDR2 SVGIG (reference sequence). CDR3: CAWSVGTRETQYF. The CDR3 DNA reads as TGTGCCTGGAGTGTAGGTACTAGAGAGACCCAGTACTTC.

CDR3 amino acids: CAWRGPYSWHGYTF. CDR3 in DNA: TGTGCCTGGAGAGGTCCCTACAGTTGGCATGGCTACACCTTC. V and J are TRBV30 and TRBJ1-2; D is uncertain. CDR1 GTSNPN and CDR2 SVGIG come from the germline V gene (reference sequence). The CDR3 runs to 14 residues. V lost 3 bases to trimming and J lost 6 bases, with 17 bases between them.

This chain uses TRBV28 with TRBJ1-2; D possibly corresponds to TRBD1 (6 bases). The CDR3 loop spans 12 amino acids. With 5 bases removed from V and 8 bases from J, the gap between germline ends came to 12 bases. The germline V gene has CDR1 MDHEN and CDR2 SYDVKM. In DNA, the CDR3 is TGTGCCAGCAGTCTCCGGGACACCGGCTACACCTTC. Translating gives CASSLRDTGYTF.

DNA of the CDR3: TGTGCCAGCAGTTTAATGGGGGCCGAGGAGACCCAGTACTTC. It specifies CASSLMGAEETQYF. This rearrangement joins TRBV27 to TRBJ2-5; D is possibly TRBD1 (6 bases). The CDR3 runs 14 residues. The V end was cut by 2 bases, the J end by 5 bases, with 12 bases between. Germline V gene data show CDR1 as MNHEY and CDR2 as SMNVEV (reference sequence).

This chain connects TRBV6-5 to TRBJ2-7; 9 nucleotides line up with TRBD1. The CDR3 spans 15 residues. Germline V gives CDR1 MNHEY, CDR2 SVGAGI. With 6 bases clipped from V and 3 bases from J, the junction kept 9 bases outside the gene matches. The CDR3 nucleotides read TGTGCCAGCAGGAGAGGACAGGGGCTAGGCTACGAGCAGTACTTC. As protein: CASRRGQGLGYEQYF.

This chain connects TRBV7-9 to TRBJ2-7; TRBD1 matches at 7 bases. In germline, CDR1 is SEHNR, CDR2 FQNEAQ (reference sequence). This CDR3 has 13 residues. J was trimmed by 4 bases and V by 5 bases; bases with no gene match: 5. In nucleotides, the CDR3 is TGTGCCAGCAGCCCAGGGGACAGATACGAGCAGTACTTC. Amino acid sequence: CASSPGDRYEQYF. The whole variable domain, filled in from reference TRBV7-9 and TRBJ2-7, reads DTGVSQNPRHKITKRGQNVTFRCDPISEHNRLYWYRQTLGQGPEFLTYFQNEAQLEKSRLLSDRFSAERPKGSFSTLEIQRTEQGDSAMYLCASSPGDRYEQYFGPGTRLTVT.

The rearrangement links TRBV19 to TRBJ1-6; D is undetermined. Trimming left V 5 bases short and J 8 bases short, with 7 bases between. There are 12 residues in the CDR3. Germline CDR1 is LNHDA and CDR2 is SQIVND (reference sequence). The chain's CDR3 is CASSPRDSPLHF. CDR3 bases: TGTGCCAGTAGTCCACGGGATTCACCCCTCCACTTT. Full variable domain (outside the CDR3, taken from reference TRBV19 and TRBJ1-6): DGGITQSPKYLFRKEGQNVTLSCEQNLNHDAMYWYRQDPGQGLRLIYYSQIVNDFQKGDIAEGYSVSREKKESFPLTVTSAQKNPTAFYLCASSPRDSPLHFGNGTRLTVT.

There are a few counts of this clone. The genes are TRBV30 and TRBJ2-5; 11 bases are a match to TRBD2. With 3 bases clipped from V and 7 bases from J, the junction kept 7 bases outside the gene matches. The germline gives CDR1 GTSNPN, CDR2 SVGIG (reference sequence). This CDR3 spans 14 amino acids. The CDR3 is CAWRLAGGQATQYF. CDR3 bases: TGTGCCTGGAGGTTAGCGGGGGGGCAGGCGACCCAGTACTTC.

This rearrangement joins TRBV4-1 to TRBJ2-6, with a tentative D call TRBD2 (6 bases). CDR3 length equals 19 residues. V shed 0 bases and J shed 0 bases, with 15 bases lying between them. Germline CDR1 reads MGHRA; CDR2 reads YSYEKL. The CDR3 here is CASSQDGDFLGSGANVLTF. Here the CDR3 DNA reads TGCGCCAGCAGCCAAGATGGGGACTTTCTGGGCTCTGGGGCCAACGTCCTGACTTTC.

About this clone: The sample has other DNA sequences that encode this CDR3 too. This chain uses TRBV7-6 with TRBJ1-4; D perhaps matches TRBD1 (5 bases). Trimming shortened V by 1 base and J by 7 bases, and 10 bases separated the two germline ends. CDR1 is SGHVS and CDR2 is FNYEAQ in the germline V gene. This CDR3 is built from 14 residues. As DNA, the CDR3 is TGTGCCAGCAGCTTAGGGCAGGGTGGTGAAAAACTGTTTTTT. Protein product: CASSLGQGGEKLFF. Full variable domain (remainder filled in from reference TRBV7-6 and TRBJ1-4): GAGVSQSPRYKVTKRGQDVALRCDPISGHVSLYWYRQALGQGPEFLTYFNYEAQQDKSGLPNDRFSAERPEGSISTLTIQRTEQRDSAMYRCASSLGQGGEKLFFGSGTQLSVL.

The J gene is TRBJ2-7, the V gene TRBV13; D gene uncertain. The CDR3 has 12 residues. The germline V and J ends were trimmed by 1 base and 3 bases, with 4 bases remaining between them. The V gene's germline CDR1 is PRHDT and CDR2 FYEKMQ (reference sequence). The CDR3 is CASSLAGYEQYF. CDR3 bases: TGTGCCAGCAGCTTAGCAGGCTACGAGCAGTACTTC.

This clone was seen a handful of times. This chain joins TRBV6-4 and TRBJ2-6, with 10 bases fitting TRBD1. J was trimmed by 2 bases and V by 2 bases; bases with no gene match: 3. The length of the CDR3 is 17 residues. Germline-derived CDR1 and CDR2 are MRHNA and SNTAGT. The CDR3 region is CASSDGGQGTGANVLTF. CDR3 in DNA: TGTGCCAGCAGTGACGGGGGACAGGGGACTGGGGCCAACGTCCTGACTTTC.

J is TRBJ2-7 and V is TRBV20-1; D gene unclear. CDR1 and CDR2 from the germline V gene are DFQATT and SNEGSKA (reference sequence). The CDR3 consists of 11 residues. Trimming left V 6 bases short and J 2 bases short, with 8 bases between. The CDR3 DNA reads as TGCAGTGCCCCCCGGGCCTACGAGCAGTACTTC. Amino acids: CSAPRAYEQYF.

The chain employs TRBV13 and TRBJ2-1; weak D call: TRBD2 (6 bases). Trimming took 0 bases from V and 7 from J, leaving 13 bases between them. This CDR3 spans 15 amino acids. Germline V gene data show CDR1 as PRHDT and CDR2 as FYEKMQ (reference sequence). The CDR3 DNA reads TGTGCCAGCAGCTTAGGGTACGGGAGTAGAAATGAGCAGTTCTTC. It codes for CASSLGYGSRNEQFF.

The V and J genes are TRBV5-4 and TRBJ2-1, with D tentatively TRBD1 (6 bases). This CDR3 spans 14 amino acids. V was shortened by 4 bases and J by 6 bases, with 14 bases between the two germline ends. Per germline, CDR1 SGHNT and CDR2 YYREEE (reference sequence). The CDR3 loop is CASSVNRVINEQFF. CDR3 bases: TGTGCCAGCAGCGTCAACAGGGTGATCAATGAGCAGTTCTTC.

In this sample, this clone turned up a few times. This rearrangement joins TRBV6-5 to TRBJ2-1; the match to TRBD2 covers 9 bases. Germline CDR1 MNHEY, CDR2 SVGAGI. The CDR3 is 14 residues long. J was trimmed by 6 bases and V by 5 bases; bases with no gene match: 5. The CDR3 spells CASSLAGHVNEQFF. CDR3 coding DNA: TGTGCCAGCAGTCTAGCGGGACACGTCAATGAGCAGTTCTTC.

This clone occurred once. This chain connects TRBV6-6 to TRBJ2-5, with 8 bases fitting TRBD2. With V trimmed by 0 bases and J by 1 base, 1 base remained unmatched. The CDR3 consists of 15 residues. Germline V CDR1 and CDR2: MNHNY, SVGAGI (reference sequence). The CDR3 here is CASSYSGTSQETQYF. The CDR3 DNA is TGTGCCAGCAGTTACTCCGGGACTAGCCAAGAGACCCAGTACTTC.

The chain combines TRBV10-2 with TRBJ1-6; possible D gene TRBD1, 5 bases. This CDR3 is 12 amino acids long. Germline-derived CDR1 and CDR2 are WSHSY and SAAADI. V lost 5 bases to trimming and J lost 7 bases, with 6 bases between them. The CDR3 nucleotides read TGCGCCAGCAGTCCAGGGAATTCACCCCTCCACTTT. It codes for CASSPGNSPLHF.

The chain combines TRBV30 with TRBJ1-1, with TRBD1 matching over 8 bases. This CDR3 contains 13 residues. V shed 4 bases, J shed 4 bases, and the junction held 5 bases outside the gene matches. Germline V gene sequence: CDR1 GTSNPN, CDR2 SVGIG (reference sequence). For the CDR3, the DNA is TGTGCCTGGAAGATGGACAGGGCCACTGAAGCTTTCTTT. It is translated as CAWKMDRATEAFF.

The chain employs TRBV9 and TRBJ2-7; 16 bases fit TRBD2. CDR1 SGDLS and CDR2 YYNGEE come from the germline V gene. V gave up 5 bases and J gave up 4 bases; unmatched junction bases: 3. This CDR3 is 15 amino acids long. For the CDR3, the DNA is TGTGCCAGCAGTGGGACTAGCGGGGGGGTTTACGAGCAGTACTTC. It encodes CASSGTSGGVYEQYF.

This clone was seen once. The chain links TRBV30 to TRBJ1-4, with D uncertain. CDR1 and CDR2 (germline): GTSNPN, SVGIG (reference sequence). Deletions cut 5 bases from V and 3 bases from J, with 13 bases between. CDR3 length equals 14 residues. CDR3 protein: CAWLGLPANEKLFF. CDR3 in DNA: TGTGCCTGGCTAGGCCTCCCGGCTAATGAAAAACTGTTTTTT.

This chain connects TRBV2 to TRBJ2-3; 8 bases are shared with TRBD2. Unmatched junction bases numbered 11, after V lost 3 bases and J lost 6 bases. Germline V gene sequence: CDR1 SNHLY, CDR2 FYNNEI. This CDR3 has 16 amino acids. In DNA, the CDR3 is TGTGCCAGCAGTGAGGGGTTTAGCGGGGCCAGGGATACGCAGTATTTT. It is translated as CASSEGFSGARDTQYF.

The chain has TRBV1 and TRBJ2-7; the D call of TRBD1 is as the table states it, not checked on the DNA. TRBV1 is shown as a pseudogene. The CDR3 runs 16 residues. The CDR3: CTSSPWPGTGSYEQYF. Here the CDR3 DNA reads TGCACCAGCAGCCCCTGGCCCGGGACAGGCTCCTACGAGCAGTACTTC.

V gene TRBV25-1 combines with J gene TRBJ1-3, with D possibly being TRBD1 (5 bases). Germline V lookup: CDR1 MGHDK, CDR2 SYGVNS. V dropped 7 bases and J dropped 0 bases, with 13 bases sitting between them. This CDR3 has 15 residues. CDR3 sequence (DNA): TGTGCCAGCACCGACCGGGGGGGCTCTGGAAACACCATATATTTT. This sequence encodes CASTDRGGSGNTIYF.